At least ten counts were recorded for the clone carrying this T cell receptor beta chain. Its antigen is unidentified. A single record per CDR3 protein comes from TCRdb applying MiXCR to the 5' RACE reads. The profile shows 15,000 or so distinct CDR3 sequences, approximately 4.5% of them singletons. As for time point: sample taken at primary tumor resection. Untreated early-stage non-small cell lung cancer patients, over 55 in total, were the donors. The CDR3 consists of 13 residues. The germline V and J ends were trimmed by 5 bases and 0 bases, with 5 bases remaining between them. CDR1 and CDR2 from the germline V gene are SNHLY and FYNNEI. This specimen comes from a study of spatial heterogeneity in lung cancer. Study-level findings and limits: Mutation tallies in tumors tracked expanded intratumoral alpha and beta TCR counts.

This chain connects TRBV2 to TRBJ1-3; D gene ambiguous. The input for sequencing was lung tumor tissue, taken at surgery. The TCR originated in a female donor with early-stage non-small cell lung cancer. The CDR3 DNA is TGTGCCAGCAGTTCGAACTCTGGAAACACCATATATTTT. It is translated as CASSSNSGNTIYF.